This T cell receptor (beta chain) comes out of a study of blood T cell repertoires in COVID-19. In the study overall: Samples representing acute and convalescent COVID-19 were sourced from the United States, Italy and Spain. From T cells, B-cell-depleted T cells, or PBMCs came the material, which was cDNA or gDNA.

In the original processing: Estimation of nucleated cell counts was performed using reference gene primer amplification. TCRdb's copy holds only in-frame clones and misses some; the assay was immunoSEQ multiplex PCR. V, J and clone size are those of that table, while D and trimming were read from the DNA. The sample records over 200,000 clones, nearly 90% being singletons. CDR3 length: 16 amino acids. Germline values: CDR1 MNHNY, CDR2 SVGAGI (reference sequence). Trimming removed 10 bases from V and 0 bases from J, with 19 bases in between. Sequencing input: peripheral blood. The V and J genes are TRBV6-6 and TRBJ1-3; no firm D call. The clonotype comes from a woman between 18 and 30 years old who had recovered from COVID-19. This CDR3 reads CATLGGVEFSGNTIYF. The CDR3 DNA sequence: TGTGCCACTCTAGGCGGGGTTGAATTCTCTGGAAACACCATATATTTT.